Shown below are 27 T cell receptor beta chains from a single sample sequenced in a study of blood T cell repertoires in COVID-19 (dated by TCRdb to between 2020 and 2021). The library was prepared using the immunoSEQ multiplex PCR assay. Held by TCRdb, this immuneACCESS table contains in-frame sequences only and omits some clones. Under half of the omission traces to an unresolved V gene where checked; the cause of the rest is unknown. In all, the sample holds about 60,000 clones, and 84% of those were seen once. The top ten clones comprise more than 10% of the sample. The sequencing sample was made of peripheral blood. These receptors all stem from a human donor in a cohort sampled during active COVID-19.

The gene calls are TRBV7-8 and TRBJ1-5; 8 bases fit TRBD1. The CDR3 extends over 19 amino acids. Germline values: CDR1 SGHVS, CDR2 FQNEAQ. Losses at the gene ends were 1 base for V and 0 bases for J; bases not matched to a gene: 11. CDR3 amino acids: CASSLGGTGNPYSNQPQHF. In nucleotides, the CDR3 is TGTGCCAGCAGCTTAGGGGGGACAGGAAACCCCTATAGCAATCAGCCCCAGCATTTT. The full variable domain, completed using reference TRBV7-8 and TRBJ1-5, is GAGVSQSPRYKVAKRGQDVALRCDPISGHVSLFWYQQALGQGPEFLTYFQNEAQLDKSGLPSDRFFAERPEGSVSTLKIQRTQQEDSAVYLCASSLGGTGNPYSNQPQHFGDGTRLSIL.

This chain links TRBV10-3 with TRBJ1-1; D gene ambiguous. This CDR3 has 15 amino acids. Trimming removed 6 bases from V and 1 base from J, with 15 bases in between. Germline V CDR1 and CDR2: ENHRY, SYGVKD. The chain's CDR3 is CAIRLAGDPNTEAFF. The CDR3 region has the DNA TGTGCCATCAGGCTAGCTGGGGATCCGAACACTGAAGCTTTCTTT.

CDR3 sequence: CASSLQGFTEAFF. The CDR3 DNA is TGCGCCAGCAGCCTACAGGGATTCACTGAAGCTTTCTTT. The chain uses TRBV4-1 and TRBJ1-1, with a tentative D call TRBD1 (6 bases). The germline V gene has CDR1 MGHRA and CDR2 YSYEKL. The CDR3 sequence is 13 residues long. Trimming removed 4 bases at V and 4 bases at J, with 10 bases between.

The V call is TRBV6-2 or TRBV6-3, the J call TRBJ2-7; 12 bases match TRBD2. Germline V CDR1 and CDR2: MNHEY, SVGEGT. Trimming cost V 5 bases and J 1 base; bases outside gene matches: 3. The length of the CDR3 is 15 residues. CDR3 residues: CASSLTSGRSYEQYF. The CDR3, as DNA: TGTGCCAGCAGTCTTACTAGCGGGAGGTCCTACGAGCAGTACTTC.

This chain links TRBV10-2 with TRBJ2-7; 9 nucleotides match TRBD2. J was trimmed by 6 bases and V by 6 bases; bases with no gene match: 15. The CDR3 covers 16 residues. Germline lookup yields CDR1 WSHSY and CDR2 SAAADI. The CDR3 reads CASRPKPQREVGEQYF. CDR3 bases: TGCGCCAGCAGACCCAAACCCCAGCGGGAGGTAGGCGAGCAGTACTTC.

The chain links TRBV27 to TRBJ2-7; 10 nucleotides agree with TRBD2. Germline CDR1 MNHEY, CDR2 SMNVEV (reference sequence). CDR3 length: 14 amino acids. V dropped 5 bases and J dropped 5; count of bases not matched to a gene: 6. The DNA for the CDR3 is TGTGCCAGCAGTCGAGGACTAGCGGCAGACGAGCAGTACTTC. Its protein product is CASSRGLAADEQYF.

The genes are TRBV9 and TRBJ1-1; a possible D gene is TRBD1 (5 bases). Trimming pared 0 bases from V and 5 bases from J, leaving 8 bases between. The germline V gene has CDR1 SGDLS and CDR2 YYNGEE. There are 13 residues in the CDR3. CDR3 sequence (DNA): TGTGCCAGCAGCGTAGCAGGGTATACTGAAGCTTTCTTT. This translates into CASSVAGYTEAFF.

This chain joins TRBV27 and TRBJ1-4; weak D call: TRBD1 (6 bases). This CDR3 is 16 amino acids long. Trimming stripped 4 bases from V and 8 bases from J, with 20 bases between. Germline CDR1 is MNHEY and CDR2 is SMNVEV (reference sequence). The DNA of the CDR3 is TGTGCCAGCAGTTCCCTCCCGGTGGGGGCTACGGAAAAACTGTTTTTT. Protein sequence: CASSSLPVGATEKLFF.

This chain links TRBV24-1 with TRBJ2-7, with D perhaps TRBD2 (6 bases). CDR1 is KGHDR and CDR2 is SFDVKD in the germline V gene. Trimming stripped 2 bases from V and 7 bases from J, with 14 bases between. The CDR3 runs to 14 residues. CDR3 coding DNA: TGTGCCACCAGTGATTCCCATTCCGGAGGGGAGCAGTACTTC. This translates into CATSDSHSGGEQYF.

In DNA, the CDR3 is TGCGCCAGCAGCCAATTCGGGGGGAACGAGCAGTACTTC. Translation gives CASSQFGGNEQYF. V and J are TRBV4-1 and TRBJ2-7, with 7 bases lining up with TRBD2. V shed 2 bases and J 5 bases; nucleotides not matched to a gene: 3. This CDR3 is built from 13 residues. Germline V lookup: CDR1 MGHRA, CDR2 YSYEKL.

CDR3 nucleotide sequence: TGTGCCAGCAGTGAACGGACAGGGGCCTACGAGCAGTACTTC. Protein product: CASSERTGAYEQYF. The J gene is TRBJ2-7, the V gene TRBV2; 9 nucleotides line up with TRBD1. CDR1 is SNHLY, CDR2 FYNNEI, per germline. This CDR3 contains 14 residues. With V trimmed by 2 bases and J by 2 bases, 1 base remained unmatched.

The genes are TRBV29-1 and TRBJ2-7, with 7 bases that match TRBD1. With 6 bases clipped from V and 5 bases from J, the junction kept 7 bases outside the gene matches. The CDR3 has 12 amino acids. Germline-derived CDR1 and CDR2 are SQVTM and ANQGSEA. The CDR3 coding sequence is TGCAGCGTGATTTCGGACAGGAACGAGCAGTACTTC. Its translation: CSVISDRNEQYF.

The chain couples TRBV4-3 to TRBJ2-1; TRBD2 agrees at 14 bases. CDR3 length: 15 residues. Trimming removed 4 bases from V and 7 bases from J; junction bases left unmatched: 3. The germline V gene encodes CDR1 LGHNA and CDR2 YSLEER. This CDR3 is CASSLGTSGSNEQFF. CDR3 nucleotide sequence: TGCGCCAGCAGCCTTGGGACTAGCGGGAGTAATGAGCAGTTCTTC.

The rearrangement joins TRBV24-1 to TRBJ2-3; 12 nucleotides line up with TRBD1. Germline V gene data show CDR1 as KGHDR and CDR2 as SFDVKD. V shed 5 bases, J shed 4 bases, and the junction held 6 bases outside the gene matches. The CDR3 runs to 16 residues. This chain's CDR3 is CATSVGGTGGADTQYF. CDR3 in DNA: TGTGCCACCAGTGTTGGCGGGACAGGGGGCGCAGATACGCAGTATTTT.

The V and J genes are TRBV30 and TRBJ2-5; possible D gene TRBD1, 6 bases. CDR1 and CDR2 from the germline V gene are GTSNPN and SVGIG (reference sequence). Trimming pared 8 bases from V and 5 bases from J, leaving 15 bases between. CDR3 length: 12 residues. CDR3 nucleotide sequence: TGTGCCCACAACAGGGAGAGGGAGACCCAGTACTTC. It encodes CAHNRERETQYF.

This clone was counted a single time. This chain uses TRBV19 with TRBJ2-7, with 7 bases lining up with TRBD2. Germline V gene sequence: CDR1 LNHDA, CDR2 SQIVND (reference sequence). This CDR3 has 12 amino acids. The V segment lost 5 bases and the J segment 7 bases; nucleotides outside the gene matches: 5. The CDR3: CASSGNGREQYF. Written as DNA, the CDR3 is TGTGCCAGTAGTGGGAACGGGAGGGAGCAGTACTTC.

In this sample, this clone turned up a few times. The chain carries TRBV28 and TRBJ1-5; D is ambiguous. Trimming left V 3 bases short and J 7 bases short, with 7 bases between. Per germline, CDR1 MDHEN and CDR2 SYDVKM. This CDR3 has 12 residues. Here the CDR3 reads CASSFIRQPQHF. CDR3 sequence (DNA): TGTGCCAGCAGTTTCATCAGACAGCCCCAGCATTTT.

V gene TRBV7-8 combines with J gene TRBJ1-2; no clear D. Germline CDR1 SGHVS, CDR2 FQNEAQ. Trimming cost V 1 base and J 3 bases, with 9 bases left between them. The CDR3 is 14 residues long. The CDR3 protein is CASSLGTGDYGYTF. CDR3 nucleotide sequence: TGTGCCAGCAGCTTAGGAACGGGAGACTATGGCTACACCTTC.

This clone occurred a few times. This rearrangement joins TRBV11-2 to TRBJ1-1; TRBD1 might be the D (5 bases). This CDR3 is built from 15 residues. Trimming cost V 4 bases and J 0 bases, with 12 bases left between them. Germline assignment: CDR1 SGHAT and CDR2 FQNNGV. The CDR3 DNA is TGTGCCAGCAGCTCGCGGGACGGCCTGAACACTGAAGCTTTCTTT. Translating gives CASSSRDGLNTEAFF.

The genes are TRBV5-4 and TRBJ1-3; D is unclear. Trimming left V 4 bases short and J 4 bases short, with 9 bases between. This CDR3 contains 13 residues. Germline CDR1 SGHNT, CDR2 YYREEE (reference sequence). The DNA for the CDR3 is TGTGCCAGCAGCAATGAGAGAGGAAACACCATATATTTT. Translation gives CASSNERGNTIYF.

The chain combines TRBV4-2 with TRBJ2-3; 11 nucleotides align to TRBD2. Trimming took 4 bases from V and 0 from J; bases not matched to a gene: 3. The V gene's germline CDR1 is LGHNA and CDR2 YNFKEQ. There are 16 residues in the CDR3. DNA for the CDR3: TGTGCCAGCAGCCCAGGGACTAGCGGAAGCACAGATACGCAGTATTTT. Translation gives CASSPGTSGSTDTQYF.

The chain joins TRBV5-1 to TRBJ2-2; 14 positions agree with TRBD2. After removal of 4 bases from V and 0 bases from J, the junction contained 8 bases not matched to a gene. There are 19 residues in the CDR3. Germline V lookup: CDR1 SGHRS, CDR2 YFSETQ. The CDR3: CASSASGLAGAPNTGELFF. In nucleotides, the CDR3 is TGCGCCAGCAGCGCTTCGGGACTAGCGGGAGCCCCGAACACCGGGGAGCTGTTTTTT.

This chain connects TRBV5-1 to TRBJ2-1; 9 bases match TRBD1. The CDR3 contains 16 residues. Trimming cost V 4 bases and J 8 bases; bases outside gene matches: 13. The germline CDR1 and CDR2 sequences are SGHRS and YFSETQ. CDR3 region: CASSVGTGGRGDEQFF. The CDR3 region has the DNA TGCGCCAGCAGCGTGGGAACAGGGGGCCGGGGCGATGAGCAGTTCTTC.

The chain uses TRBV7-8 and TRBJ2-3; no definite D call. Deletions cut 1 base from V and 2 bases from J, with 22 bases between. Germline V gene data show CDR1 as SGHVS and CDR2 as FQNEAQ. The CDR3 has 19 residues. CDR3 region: CASSLVHSTTSTITDTQYF. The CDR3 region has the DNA TGTGCCAGCAGCTTAGTCCATTCTACTACTTCAACCATCACAGATACGCAGTATTTT.

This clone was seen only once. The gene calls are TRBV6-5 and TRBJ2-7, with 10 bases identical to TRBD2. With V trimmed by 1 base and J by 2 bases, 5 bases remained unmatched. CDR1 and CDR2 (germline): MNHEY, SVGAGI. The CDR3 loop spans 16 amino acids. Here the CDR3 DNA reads TGTGCCAGCAGTTACTTGCGGACTAGCGGAGCCTACGAGCAGTACTTC. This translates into CASSYLRTSGAYEQYF.

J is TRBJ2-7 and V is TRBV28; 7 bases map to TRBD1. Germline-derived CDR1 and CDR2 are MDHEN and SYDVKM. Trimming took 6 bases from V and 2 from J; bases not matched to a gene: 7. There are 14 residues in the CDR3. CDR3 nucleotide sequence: TGTGCCAGCAGCTCCGGGACAGTTACCTACGAGCAGTACTTC. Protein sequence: CASSSGTVTYEQYF.

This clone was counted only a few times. The CDR3, as DNA: TGTGCCAGCAGTTTATGGGCCTTAGGGGAGCTGTTTTTT. It encodes CASSLWALGELFF. This chain links TRBV27 with TRBJ2-2; D remains ambiguous. The CDR3 extends over 13 amino acids. V was clipped by 1 base and J by 8 bases, with 8 bases between them. Germline lookup yields CDR1 MNHEY and CDR2 SMNVEV (reference sequence).